The next 19 T cell receptor beta chains were all read from a single sample in a study of blood T cell repertoires in COVID-19. The assay was immunoSEQ multiplex PCR, and TCRdb's table has in-frame clones only and misses some. The sample holds roughly 80,000 clones, about four fifths seen once. The sequencing sample was made of peripheral blood. These receptors were collected from a human donor in a cohort sampled during active COVID-19.

CDR3 loop: CASSPDRRGGNTDTQYF. DNA of the CDR3: TGTGCCAGCAGCCCCGACAGGCGGGGGGGGAACACAGATACGCAGTATTTT. This rearrangement joins TRBV4-2 to TRBJ2-3; 9 nucleotides line up with TRBD2. This CDR3 contains 17 residues. CDR1 LGHNA and CDR2 YNFKEQ come from the germline V gene. The V segment lost 4 bases and the J segment 2 bases; nucleotides outside the gene matches: 10.

The chain employs TRBV11-2 and TRBJ1-2, with 7 nucleotides matching TRBD1. Germline CDR1 reads SGHAT; CDR2 reads FQNNGV. Trimming took 6 bases from V and 4 from J; bases not matched to a gene: 11. CDR3 length: 15 residues. CDR3 amino acids: CASSSRLRQGYGYTF. The CDR3 DNA reads as TGTGCCAGCAGTTCACGACTACGACAGGGCTATGGCTACACCTTC.

This chain uses TRBV3-1 (or the pseudogene TRBV3-2) with TRBJ1-4; maybe TRBD1 (6 bases). Trimming cost V 4 bases and J 9 bases, with 21 bases left between them. The CDR3 has 16 residues. Germline V gene lookup returns CDR1 LGHDT and CDR2 YNNKEL (reference sequence). For the CDR3, the DNA is TGTGCCAGCAGCCTCAGCGGCGGGGGCCCGCTTCAAAAACTGTTTTTT. It is translated as CASSLSGGGPLQKLFF.

This clone was counted between two and nine times. The chain joins TRBV2 to TRBJ1-5; 7 positions agree with TRBD1. CDR1 is SNHLY, CDR2 FYNNEI, per germline. CDR3 length equals 15 residues. J lost 0 bases, V lost 6 bases, and 5 bases had no gene match. The CDR3 region has the DNA TGTGCCAGCAGAAGTGACAGGGATAGCAATCAGCCCCAGCATTTT. Translation: CASRSDRDSNQPQHF.

A single count supports this clone. The chain combines TRBV24-1 with TRBJ2-3; 9 bases are shared with TRBD2. V shed 7 bases, J shed 5 bases, and the junction held 6 bases outside the gene matches. Germline V gives CDR1 KGHDR, CDR2 SFDVKD. The CDR3 has 14 residues. In nucleotides, the CDR3 is TGTGCCACCAGGGCGCGGGGGGGCGTAGATACGCAGTATTTT. It yields the protein CATRARGGVDTQYF.

The chain couples TRBV7-9 to TRBJ1-2; 10 nucleotides align to TRBD1. V gave up 5 bases and J gave up 4 bases; unmatched junction bases: 7. Germline values: CDR1 SEHNR, CDR2 FQNEAQ (reference sequence). The CDR3 runs 15 residues. The CDR3 loop reads CASSPGQGVPYGYTF. The CDR3 bases are TGTGCCAGCAGCCCAGGACAGGGGGTCCCCTATGGCTACACCTTC.

This chain links TRBV21-1 with TRBJ2-2; the table assigns TRBD2, which was not confirmed against the DNA. TRBV21-1 is classified as a pseudogene. This CDR3 comprises 18 residues. For the CDR3, the DNA is TGTGCCAGCAGCAAATCTTTCATGCGTTCGGGGAACACCGGGGAGCTGTTTTTT. Its protein product is CASSKSFMRSGNTGELFF.

The J gene is TRBJ1-4, the V gene TRBV2; 8 nucleotides align to TRBD1. The CDR3 length is 14 residues. The trim removed 7 bases at V and 5 bases at J, leaving 6 bases unmatched. Germline V gene lookup returns CDR1 SNHLY and CDR2 FYNNEI. The CDR3 here is CASTRQGMNEKLFF. As DNA, the CDR3 is TGTGCCAGCACCAGACAGGGGATGAATGAAAAACTGTTTTTT.

A few counts support this clone. The chain has TRBV27 and TRBJ1-6; weak D call: TRBD1 (6 bases). The V end was cut by 9 bases, the J end by 10 bases, with 19 bases between. Germline CDR1 is MNHEY and CDR2 is SMNVEV (reference sequence). This CDR3 contains 14 residues. CDR3 protein: CASTSAGRGSPLHF. In DNA, the CDR3 is TGTGCCAGTACCTCTGCGGGGAGGGGGTCACCCCTCCACTTT.

The rearrangement uses TRBV5-6 and TRBJ1-4; no firm D call. From germline, CDR1 is SGHDT and CDR2 YYEEEE. Trimming removed 1 base from V and 7 bases from J, with 20 bases in between. The CDR3 loop spans 17 amino acids. As DNA, the CDR3 is TGTGCCAGCAGCTTGTTTATTGGGCCGGCCGGGAGTGAAAAACTGTTTTTT. This codes for CASSLFIGPAGSEKLFF.

This clone has only one observation. CDR3 coding DNA: TGTGCCAGCAGCCCGACAGGGATTAATGAAAAACTGTTTTTT. Translation: CASSPTGINEKLFF. The chain links TRBV5-4 to TRBJ1-4; 7 bases agree with TRBD1. V lost 4 bases to trimming and J lost 4 bases; unmatched junction nucleotides: 4. CDR1 and CDR2 from the germline V gene are SGHNT and YYREEE (reference sequence). The CDR3 is 14 residues long.

This chain uses TRBV6-5 with TRBJ2-7; D might be TRBD1 (5 bases). Trimming stripped 2 bases from V and 1 base from J, with 9 bases between. Germline CDR1 MNHEY, CDR2 SVGAGI. The CDR3 has 14 residues. CDR3 in amino acids: CASSYGARSYEQYF. The CDR3 DNA sequence: TGTGCCAGCAGTTACGGGGCCAGATCCTACGAGCAGTACTTC.

As DNA, the CDR3 is TGCGCCAGCAGCTTTGGCAGGGGGCCTGGCGAGCAGTACTTC. The encoded protein is CASSFGRGPGEQYF. This chain joins TRBV5-1 and TRBJ2-7, with TRBD1 identical over 8 bases. The CDR3 loop spans 14 amino acids. V shed 2 bases, J shed 6 bases, and the junction held 7 bases outside the gene matches. Germline V gives CDR1 SGHRS, CDR2 YFSETQ.

V usage is TRBV2 and J usage is TRBJ1-2, with TRBD1 as a possible D gene (5 bases). The V gene lost 6 bases and the J gene lost 8 bases, with 19 bases spanning the gap. Germline lookup yields CDR1 SNHLY and CDR2 FYNNEI. The CDR3 has 14 amino acids. The CDR3 sequence: CASSARPGGEGYTF. CDR3 in DNA: TGTGCCAGCAGCGCACGGCCGGGGGGGGAAGGCTACACCTTC.

The rearrangement joins TRBV13 to TRBJ1-1; D unclear. The CDR3 extends over 15 amino acids. V shed 0 bases and J shed 0 bases, with 8 bases lying between them. The germline V gene has CDR1 PRHDT and CDR2 FYEKMQ (reference sequence). For the CDR3, the DNA is TGTGCCAGCAGCTTAGGCGAGGGTATGAACACTGAAGCTTTCTTT. Encoded protein: CASSLGEGMNTEAFF.

This chain connects TRBV7-3 to TRBJ1-6; D gene ambiguous. Trimming removed 2 bases at V and 2 bases at J, with 7 bases between. The CDR3 is 15 residues long. Germline CDR1 is SGHTA and CDR2 is FQGTGA. CDR3 amino acids: CASSLSSAYNSPLHF. In DNA form, the CDR3 reads TGTGCCAGCAGCTTATCCTCAGCCTATAATTCACCCCTCCACTTT.

V usage is TRBV19 and J usage is TRBJ1-5, with a possible D match to TRBD1 (5 bases). Trimming pared 3 bases from V and 4 bases from J, leaving 13 bases between. Germline V CDR1 and CDR2: LNHDA, SQIVND (reference sequence). CDR3 length: 15 amino acids. CDR3 in DNA: TGTGCCAGTAGTATGGGCAGGGAGGGGAATCAGCCCCAGCATTTT. Amino acids: CASSMGREGNQPQHF.

The V call is TRBV7-3, the J call TRBJ1-1; D may be TRBD1 (5 bases). This CDR3 has 13 amino acids. From germline, CDR1 is SGHTA and CDR2 FQGTGA. Trimming left V 5 bases short and J 1 base short, with 8 bases between. The DNA of the CDR3 is TGTGCCAGCAGCCCCGGGGGGAACACTGAAGCTTTCTTT. It is translated as CASSPGGNTEAFF.

Points on this clone: Other DNA sequences in this sample translate to the same CDR3. This chain connects TRBV18 to TRBJ2-2, with 8 bases aligning to TRBD1. Germline trimming cut 0 bases from V and 4 bases from J; bases unmatched to any gene: 4. Germline-derived CDR1 and CDR2 are KGHSH and LQKENI. There are 16 residues in the CDR3. The CDR3 DNA reads as TGTGCCAGCTCACCACCCGATACAGGGGGCACCGGGGAGCTGTTTTTT. This translates into CASSPPDTGGTGELFF.